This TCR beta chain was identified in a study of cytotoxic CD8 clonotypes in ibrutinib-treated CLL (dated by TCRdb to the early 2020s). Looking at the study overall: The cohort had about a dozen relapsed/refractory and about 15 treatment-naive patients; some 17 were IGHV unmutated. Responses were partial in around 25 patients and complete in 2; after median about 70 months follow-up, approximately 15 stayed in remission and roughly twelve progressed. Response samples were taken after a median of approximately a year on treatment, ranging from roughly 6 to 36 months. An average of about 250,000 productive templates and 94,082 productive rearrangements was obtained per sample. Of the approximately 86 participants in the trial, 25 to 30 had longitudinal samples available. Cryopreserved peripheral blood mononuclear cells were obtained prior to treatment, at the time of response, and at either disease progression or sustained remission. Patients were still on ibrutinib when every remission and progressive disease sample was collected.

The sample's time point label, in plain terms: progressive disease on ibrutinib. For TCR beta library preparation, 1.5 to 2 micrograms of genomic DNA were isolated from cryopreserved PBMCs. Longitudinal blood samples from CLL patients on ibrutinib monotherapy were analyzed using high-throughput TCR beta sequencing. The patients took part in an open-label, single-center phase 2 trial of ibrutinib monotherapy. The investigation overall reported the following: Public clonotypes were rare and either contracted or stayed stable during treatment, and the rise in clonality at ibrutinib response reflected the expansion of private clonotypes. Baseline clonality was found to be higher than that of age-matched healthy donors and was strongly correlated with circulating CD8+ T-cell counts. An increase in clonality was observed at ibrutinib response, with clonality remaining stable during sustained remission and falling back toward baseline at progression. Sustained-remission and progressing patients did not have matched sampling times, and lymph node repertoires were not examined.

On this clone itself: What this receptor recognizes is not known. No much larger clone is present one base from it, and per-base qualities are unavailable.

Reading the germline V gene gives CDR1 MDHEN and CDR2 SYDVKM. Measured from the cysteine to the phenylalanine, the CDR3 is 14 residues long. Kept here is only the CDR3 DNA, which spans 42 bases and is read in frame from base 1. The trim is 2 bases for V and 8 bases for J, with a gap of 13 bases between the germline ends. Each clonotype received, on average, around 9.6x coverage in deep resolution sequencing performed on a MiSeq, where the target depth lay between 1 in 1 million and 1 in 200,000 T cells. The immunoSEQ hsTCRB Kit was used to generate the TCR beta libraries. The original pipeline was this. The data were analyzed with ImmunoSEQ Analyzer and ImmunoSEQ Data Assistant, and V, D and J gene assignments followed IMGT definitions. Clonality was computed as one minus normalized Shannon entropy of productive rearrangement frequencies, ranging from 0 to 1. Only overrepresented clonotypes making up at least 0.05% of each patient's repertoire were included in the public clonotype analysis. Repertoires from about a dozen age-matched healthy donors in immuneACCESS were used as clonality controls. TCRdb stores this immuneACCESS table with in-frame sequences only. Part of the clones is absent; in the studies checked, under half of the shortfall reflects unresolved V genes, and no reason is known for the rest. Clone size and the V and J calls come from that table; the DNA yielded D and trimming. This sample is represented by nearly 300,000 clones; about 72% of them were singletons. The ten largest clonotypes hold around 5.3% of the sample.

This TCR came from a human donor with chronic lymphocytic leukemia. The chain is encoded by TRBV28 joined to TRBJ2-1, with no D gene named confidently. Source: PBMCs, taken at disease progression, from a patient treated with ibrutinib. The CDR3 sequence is CASSLGSTWDEQFF. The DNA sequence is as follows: TGTGCCAGCAGTTTAGGGTCTACGTGGGATGAGCAGTTCTTC.